This T cell receptor beta chain was sequenced in a study of Ad26.COV2.S vaccination and SARS-CoV-2 variants. Across the study: Ad26.COV2.S, an intramuscular injection, was given once or twice 56 days apart.

The sample's treatment: some 20 received Ad26.COV2.S at low or high dose, single or two shots; 5 received placebo; per-sample allocation not given. The samples date from day 63 after the first vaccine or placebo injection. TCRdb's copy holds only in-frame clones and misses some; the assay was immunoSEQ multiplex PCR. The sample consists of about 480,000 clones, about 83% of them appearing once. This CDR3 has 15 amino acids. V lost 3 bases and J lost 4, with 15 bases in between. Germline assignment: CDR1 SGHVS and CDR2 FNYEAQ. The V gene is TRBV7-6, the J gene TRBJ2-5; D is possibly TRBD2 (5 bases). The origin of this receptor is a person between 18 and 65 years old who received the Ad26.COV2.S COVID-19 vaccine or a placebo. The material sequenced was peripheral blood, taken in a trial of Ad26.COV2.S vaccine versus placebo. In DNA, the CDR3 is TGTGCCAGCAGCTTGGGCGGACTGATTGGAGAGACCCAGTACTTC. Its protein is CASSLGGLIGETQYF.